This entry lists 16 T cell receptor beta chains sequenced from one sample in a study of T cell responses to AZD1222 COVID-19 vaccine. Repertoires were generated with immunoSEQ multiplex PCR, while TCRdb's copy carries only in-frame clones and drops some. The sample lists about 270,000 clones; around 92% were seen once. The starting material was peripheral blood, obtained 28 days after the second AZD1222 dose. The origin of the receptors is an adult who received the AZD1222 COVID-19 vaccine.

CDR3 bases: TGTGCCAGCTTCGGCAGCCGGCAGGCTGAAGCTTTCTTT. It is translated as CASFGSRQAEAFF. The genes are TRBV2 and TRBJ1-1; no firm D call. Germline CDR1 and CDR2: SNHLY and FYNNEI. Trimming removed 8 bases at V and 6 bases at J, with 16 bases between. The CDR3 covers 13 residues.

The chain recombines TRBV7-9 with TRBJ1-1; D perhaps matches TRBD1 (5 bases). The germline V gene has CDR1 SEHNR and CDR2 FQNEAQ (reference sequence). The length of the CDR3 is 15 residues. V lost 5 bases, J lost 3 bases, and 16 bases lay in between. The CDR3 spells CASSAKGAGDTEAFF. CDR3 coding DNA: TGTGCCAGCAGCGCAAAGGGTGCGGGGGACACTGAAGCTTTCTTT.

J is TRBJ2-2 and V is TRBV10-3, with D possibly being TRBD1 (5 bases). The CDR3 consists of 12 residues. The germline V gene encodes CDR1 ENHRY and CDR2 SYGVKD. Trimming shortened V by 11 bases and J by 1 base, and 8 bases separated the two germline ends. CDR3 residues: CAFGQNTGELFF. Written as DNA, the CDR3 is TGTGCCTTCGGACAGAACACCGGGGAGCTGTTTTTT.

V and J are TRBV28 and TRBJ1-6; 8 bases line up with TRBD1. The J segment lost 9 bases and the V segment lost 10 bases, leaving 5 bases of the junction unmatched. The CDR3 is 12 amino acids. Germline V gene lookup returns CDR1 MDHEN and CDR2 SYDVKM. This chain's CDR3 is CATGQGGSPLHF. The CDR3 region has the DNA TGTGCCACCGGACAGGGCGGTTCACCCCTCCACTTT.

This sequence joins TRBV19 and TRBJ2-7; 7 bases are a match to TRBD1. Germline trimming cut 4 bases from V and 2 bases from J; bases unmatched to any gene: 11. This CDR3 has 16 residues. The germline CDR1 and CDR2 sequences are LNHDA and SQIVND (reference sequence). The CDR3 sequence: CASSTRSKRGPYEQYF. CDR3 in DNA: TGTGCCAGTAGTACCCGAAGTAAAAGGGGGCCCTACGAGCAGTACTTC.

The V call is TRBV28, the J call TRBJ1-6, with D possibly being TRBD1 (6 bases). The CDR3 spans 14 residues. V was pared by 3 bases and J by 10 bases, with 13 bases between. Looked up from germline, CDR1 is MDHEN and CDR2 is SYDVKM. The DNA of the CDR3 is TGTGCCAGCAGTTTCCTCACCAGGGGATCACCCCTCCACTTT. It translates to CASSFLTRGSPLHF.

CDR3 in amino acids: CASSPSGGLNEQYF. DNA for the CDR3: TGTGCCAGCTCACCCTCAGGGGGACTTAACGAGCAGTACTTC. The chain is built from TRBV18 and TRBJ2-7, with D maybe TRBD1 (7 bases). Trimming left V 3 bases short and J 5 bases short, with 14 bases between. This CDR3 comprises 14 residues. Germline V gives CDR1 KGHSH, CDR2 LQKENI. Full variable domain (remainder filled in from reference TRBV18 and TRBJ2-7): NAGVMQNPRHLVRRRGQEARLRCSPMKGHSHVYWYRQLPEEGLKFMVYLQKENIIDESGMPKERFSAEFPKEGPSILRIQQVVRGDSAAYFCASSPSGGLNEQYFGPGTRLTVT.

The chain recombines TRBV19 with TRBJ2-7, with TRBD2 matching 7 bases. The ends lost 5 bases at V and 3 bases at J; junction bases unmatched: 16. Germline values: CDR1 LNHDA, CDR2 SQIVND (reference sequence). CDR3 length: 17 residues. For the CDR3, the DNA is TGTGCCAGTAGTCCGGCTAGCGGAGTGGGGCCGAACTACGAGCAGTACTTC. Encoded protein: CASSPASGVGPNYEQYF.

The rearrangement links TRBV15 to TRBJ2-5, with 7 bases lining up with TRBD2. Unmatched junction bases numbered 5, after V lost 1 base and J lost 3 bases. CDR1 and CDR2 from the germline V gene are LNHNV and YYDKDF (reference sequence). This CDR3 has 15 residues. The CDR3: CATSRAPSGKETQYF. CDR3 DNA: TGTGCCACCAGCAGAGCTCCAAGCGGGAAAGAGACCCAGTACTTC.

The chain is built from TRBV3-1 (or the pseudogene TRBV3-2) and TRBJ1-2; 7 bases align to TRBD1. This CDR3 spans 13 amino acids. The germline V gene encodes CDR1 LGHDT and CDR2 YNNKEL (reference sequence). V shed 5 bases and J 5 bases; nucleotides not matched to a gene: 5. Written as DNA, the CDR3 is TGTGCCAGCAGCTATGGACAGGCTTATGGCTACACCTTC. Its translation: CASSYGQAYGYTF.

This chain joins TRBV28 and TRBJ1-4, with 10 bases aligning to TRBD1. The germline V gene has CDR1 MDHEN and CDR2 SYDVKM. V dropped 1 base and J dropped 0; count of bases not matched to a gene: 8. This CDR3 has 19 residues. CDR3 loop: CASSLFWDRGVPTNEKLFF. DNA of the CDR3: TGTGCCAGCAGTTTATTCTGGGACAGGGGAGTTCCAACTAATGAAAAACTGTTTTTT. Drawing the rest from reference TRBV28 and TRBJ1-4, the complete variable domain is DVKVTQSSRYLVKRTGEKVFLECVQDMDHENMFWYRQDPGLGLRLIYFSYDVKMKEKGDIPEGYSVSREKKERFSLILESASTNQTSMYLCASSLFWDRGVPTNEKLFFGSGTQLSVL.

The CDR3 is CASSKPQGGLARAYYGYTF. The CDR3 nucleotides are TGTGCCAGCAGTAAACCCCAGGGGGGGCTCGCCCGAGCCTATTATGGCTACACCTTC. The rearrangement joins TRBV6-2 or TRBV6-3 to TRBJ1-2; 7 bases agree with TRBD1. The V and J ends lost 5 bases and 5 bases, in that order; junction bases with no gene match: 23. Looked up from germline, CDR1 is MNHEY and CDR2 is SVGEGT. CDR3 length: 19 amino acids.

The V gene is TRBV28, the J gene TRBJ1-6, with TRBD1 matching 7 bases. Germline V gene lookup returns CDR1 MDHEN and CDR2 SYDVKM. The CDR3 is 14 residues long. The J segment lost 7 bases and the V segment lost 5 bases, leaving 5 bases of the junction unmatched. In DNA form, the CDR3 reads TGTGCCAGCAGTATTACAGGGGTCAATTCACCCCTCCACTTT. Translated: CASSITGVNSPLHF.

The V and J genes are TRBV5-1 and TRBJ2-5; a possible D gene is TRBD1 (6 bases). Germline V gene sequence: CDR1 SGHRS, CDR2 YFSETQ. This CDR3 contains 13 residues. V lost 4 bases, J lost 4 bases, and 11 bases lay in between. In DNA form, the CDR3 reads TGCGCCAGCAGCGGGACACCTTCAGAGACCCAGTACTTC. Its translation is CASSGTPSETQYF.

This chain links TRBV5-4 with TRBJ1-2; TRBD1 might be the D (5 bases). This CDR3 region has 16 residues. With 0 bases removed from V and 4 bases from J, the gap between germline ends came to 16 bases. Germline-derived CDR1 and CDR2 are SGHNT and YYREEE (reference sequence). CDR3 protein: CASSLATGGSAYGYTF. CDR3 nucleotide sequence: TGTGCCAGCAGCTTGGCCACCGGGGGGTCGGCCTATGGCTACACCTTC. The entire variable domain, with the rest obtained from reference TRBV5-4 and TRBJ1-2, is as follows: ETGVTQSPTHLIKTRGQQVTLRCSSQSGHNTVSWYQQALGQGPQFIFQYYREEENGRGNFPPRFSGLQFPNYSSELNVNALELDDSALYLCASSLATGGSAYGYTFGSGTRLTVV.

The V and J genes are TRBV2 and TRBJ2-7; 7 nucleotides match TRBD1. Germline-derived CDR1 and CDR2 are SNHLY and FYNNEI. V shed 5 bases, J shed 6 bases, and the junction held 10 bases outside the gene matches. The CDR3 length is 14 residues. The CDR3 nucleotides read TGTGCCAGCAGTTGGGACAGAAGTGACTTCGAGCAGTACTTC. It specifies CASSWDRSDFEQYF.